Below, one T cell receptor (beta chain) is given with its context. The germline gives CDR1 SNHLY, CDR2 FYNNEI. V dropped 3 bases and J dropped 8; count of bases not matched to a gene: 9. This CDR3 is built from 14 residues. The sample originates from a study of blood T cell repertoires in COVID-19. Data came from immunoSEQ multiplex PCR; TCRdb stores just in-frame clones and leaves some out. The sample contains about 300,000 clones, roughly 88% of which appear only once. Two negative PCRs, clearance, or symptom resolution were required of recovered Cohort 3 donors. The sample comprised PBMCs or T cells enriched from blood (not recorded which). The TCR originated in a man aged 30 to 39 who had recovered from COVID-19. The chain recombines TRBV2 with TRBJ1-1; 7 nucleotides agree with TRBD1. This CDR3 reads CASSDLQGKGEAFF. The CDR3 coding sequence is TGTGCCAGCAGTGATTTACAGGGGAAGGGAGAAGCTTTCTTT.